The 2 T cell receptor beta chains presented below share a single source sample, sequenced in a study of T-cell reconstitution after alpha-beta-depleted transplantation in children. This sample's TCRbeta library carried unique molecular identifier barcodes. TCRdb recomputed calls from the PCR reads with MiXCR, one row per CDR3 protein. The sample includes approximately 400,000 distinct CDR3 sequences, under 13% of them seen just once. Sequencing used PBMCs from the stem cell graft donor, obtained from the stem cell graft. The receptors shown here come from a human donor who donated a stem cell graft to a child with acute myeloid leukemia.

This sequence joins TRBV27 and TRBJ2-1; weak D call: TRBD1 (6 bases). The V end was cut by 8 bases, the J end by 11 bases, with 19 bases between. The CDR3 spans 13 residues. Germline CDR1 and CDR2: MNHEY and SMNVEV (reference sequence). This CDR3 reads CASGQTVQIKQFF. The CDR3 nucleotides read TGTGCCAGCGGACAGACCGTCCAGATTAAGCAGTTCTTC.

The chain uses TRBV4-2 and TRBJ1-6; D possibly corresponds to TRBD1 (5 bases). CDR3 length: 17 amino acids. The V and J ends lost 0 bases and 0 bases respectively, with 9 bases between them. Per the germline V gene, CDR1 is LGHNA and CDR2 is YNFKEQ. CDR3 residues: CASSQDGGDSYNSPLHF. For the CDR3, the DNA is TGTGCCAGCAGCCAAGATGGGGGGGACTCCTATAATTCACCCCTCCACTTT.